What follows is one TCR beta chain and its context. Its specificity is unknown. Sequencing was performed with immunoSEQ multiplex PCR; in TCRdb, only in-frame clones are kept and a portion is missing. Seen here are 20,000 to 25,000 clones, 55% to 75% observed once, and the top ten hold 0.65%. With 2 bases removed from V and 6 bases from J, the gap between germline ends came to 16 bases. There are 15 residues in the CDR3. The data derive from a study of STAT5B mutations in CD4+ large granular lymphocyte leukemia. General study findings and limits: Patient CD4-sorted repertoires looked more clonal than healthy CD4+ repertoires, even without putative leukemic clones. The CD4+ versus CD8+ T-LGLL clonality difference may reflect limited sample size. Main leukemic clonotypes were patient-specific, but 25% appeared at low frequency elsewhere. Compared with healthy controls (2/35), patient top clones favored TRBV06 (8/27).

Sequencing input: CD4+ T cells from blood buffy coats. The gene calls are TRBV23-1 and TRBJ1-2; D unresolved. TRBV23-1 is filed as an ORF, its function uncertain. The TCR originated in a human donor in good health. CDR3 amino acids: CASSQRSPPRDGYTF. The CDR3 DNA follows: TGCGCCAGCAGTCAAAGGTCGCCTCCCCGGGATGGCTACACCTTC.